These 32 T cell receptor beta chains were sequenced from one sample in a study of tumor and adjacent non-tumor tissue in lung cancer. This sample's RNA came from whole unsorted tissue. This non-tumor lung sample came from over 3 cm beyond the tumor edge. Three rounds of nested PCR, following a modified ARM-PCR protocol, produced the TCRbeta library. TCRdb re-derived calls from the multiplex PCR reads in MiXCR, one entry per CDR3 protein. This table holds 40,000 to 45,000 distinct CDR3 sequences, 60% to 65% found once. Sequenced input: distant non-tumor lung tissue. Every receptor here comes from a middle-aged woman with non-small cell lung cancer.

Remarks on this clonotype: This likely comes from a read error, as the CDR3 has no conserved phenylalanine or tryptophan at its end. V is TRBV4-1 and J is TRBJ2-7; D uncertain. The CDR3 runs 16 residues. Germline loops: CDR1 MGHRA, CDR2 YSYEKL. The DNA for the CDR3 is TGCGTCAGCAGCCCCTACCCCCCGCACAACTCCTACGAGCAGTACCTC. It codes for CVSSPYPPHNSYEQYL.

In the case of this clonotype: At one of its ends the junction is not consistent with the germline gene, which may arise from a read error. The chain employs TRBV11-3 and TRBJ2-7; D ambiguous. Germline-derived CDR1 and CDR2 are SGHNT and YENEEA. CDR3 length equals 12 residues. CDR3 loop: CGSSLEKGEQYF. The CDR3 DNA follows: TGTGGCAGCAGCTTAGAGAAGGGCGAGCAGTACTTC.

This clonotype was seen at least ten times. The rearrangement joins TRBV5-1 to TRBJ2-5; D unclear. Germline CDR1 reads SGHRS; CDR2 reads YFSETQ. The CDR3 is made up of 14 amino acids. Deletions cut 2 bases from V and 2 bases from J, with 10 bases between. The chain's CDR3 is CASSFQAQQETQYF. CDR3 sequence (DNA): TGCGCCAGCAGCTTCCAGGCCCAACAAGAGACCCAGTACTTC.

In regard to this clonotype: Just one base apart from a much larger clone, this may be a read error. This rearrangement joins TRBV24-1 to TRBJ2-3; tentative D call: TRBD2 (5 bases). The CDR3 runs 16 residues. The germline CDR1 and CDR2 sequences are KGHDR and SFDVKD. CDR3 protein: CATSDFGADGTDAQYF. The CDR3 region has the DNA TGTGCCACCAGTGATTTTGGAGCGGACGGCACAGATGCGCAGTATTTT.

Comments on this clonotype: Lacking the conserved final phenylalanine or tryptophan, this CDR3 likely reflects a read error. V and J are TRBV4-1 and TRBJ2-7; D possibly corresponds to TRBD2 (6 bases). This CDR3 has 15 residues. Germline values: CDR1 MGHRA, CDR2 YSYEKL. As DNA, the CDR3 is TGCGCCAGCAACCAAGATGGGGGGACGTCCATCGAGCAGTACCTC. Protein: CASNQDGGTSIEQYL.

This clonotype came up a few times. At one boundary the junction diverges from the germline segment, which might be a read error. V and J are TRBV11-2 and TRBJ1-2, with D perhaps matching TRBD1 (5 bases). The length of the CDR3 is 15 residues. From germline, CDR1 is SGHAT and CDR2 FQNNGV. CDR3 loop: CASSLETLGRYGYTF. The CDR3 nucleotides are TGTGCCAGCAGTTTAGAGACCCTGGGGCGCTATGGCTACACCTTC. Full variable domain (remainder filled in from reference TRBV11-2 and TRBJ1-2): EAGVAQSPRYKIIEKRQSVAFWCNPISGHATLYWYQQILGQGPKLLIQFQNNGVVDDSQLPKDRFSAERLKGVDSTLKIQPAKLEDSAVYLCASSLETLGRYGYTFGSGTRLTVV.

To note about this clonotype: One end of the junction does not line up with germline, which may come from a read error. The rearrangement joins TRBV6-1 to TRBJ2-1; D is uncertain. Germline V gene sequence: CDR1 MNHNS, CDR2 SASEGT. The CDR3 is made up of 15 amino acids. In nucleotides, the CDR3 is TGTGCCAGCACAGTTCCAGGATACACCTACAATGAGCCGTTCTTC. This sequence encodes CASTVPGYTYNEPFF.

Points on this clonotype: The conserved closing phenylalanine or tryptophan is absent in this CDR3, likely reflecting a read error. The chain employs TRBV4-1 and TRBJ1-5; D call uncertain. From germline, CDR1 is MGHRA and CDR2 YSYEKL. The length of the CDR3 is 15 residues. CDR3 sequence reads: CANSQDAVSYQPQHS. The CDR3 bases are TGCGCCAACAGCCAAGATGCAGTCTCCTATCAGCCCCAGCATTCT.

This chain joins TRBV9 and TRBJ2-1; maybe TRBD2 (6 bases). The V gene's germline CDR1 is SGDLS and CDR2 YYNGEE. The V and J ends lost 4 bases and 7 bases respectively, with 15 bases between them. The length of the CDR3 is 14 residues. The CDR3 nucleotides read TGTGCCAGCAGCATAGACCTGACTAGTAATGAGCAGTTCTTC. Translated: CASSIDLTSNEQFF.

This clonotype has only one observation. A much larger clonotype is one base distant, so this may be a read error. This chain joins TRBV28 and TRBJ1-2, with D perhaps TRBD1 (5 bases). The germline V and J ends were trimmed by 6 bases and 7 bases, with 12 bases remaining between them. The CDR3 extends over 12 amino acids. Germline V gene sequence: CDR1 MDHEN, CDR2 SYDVKM. CDR3 coding DNA: TGTGCCAGCAGGACAAGCGGGGGTGGCTACACCTTC. Translating gives CASRTSGGGYTF.

This clonotype was counted once. One junction end disagrees with the germline gene, perhaps due to a read error. The chain is built from TRBV6-7 and TRBJ2-7; D unresolved. TRBV6-7 is given ORF status, its function remaining uncertain. The CDR3 length is 13 residues. The CDR3 protein is CASSADLRYGQYF. CDR3 DNA sequence: TGTGCCAGCAGTGCTGACCTTCGCTACGGGCAGTACTTC.

The chain recombines TRBV11-3 with TRBJ2-1; 14 nucleotides agree with TRBD2. The CDR3 runs 16 residues. CDR1 SGHNT and CDR2 YENEEA come from the germline V gene. With 4 bases clipped from V and 6 bases from J, the junction kept 5 bases outside the gene matches. The CDR3 coding sequence is TGTGCCAGCAGCTCGGATGGGACTAGCGGGAGCAATGAGCAGTTCTTC. Encoded protein: CASSSDGTSGSNEQFF.

The chain employs TRBV12-3 or TRBV12-4 and TRBJ1-6; D remains ambiguous. The germline V and J ends were trimmed by 1 base and 9 bases, with 7 bases remaining between them. The CDR3 is 13 residues long. The CDR3 bases are TGTGCCAGCAGTTTAGAGACTTTTTCACCCCTCCACTTT. It codes for CASSLETFSPLHF.

A note on this clonotype: A clone one base away is much larger, so this may be a read error. The chain joins TRBV28 to TRBJ2-1, with 10 bases lining up with TRBD1. Germline values: CDR1 MDHEN, CDR2 SYDVKM. CDR3 length equals 16 residues. The CDR3 DNA is TGTACCAGCATTACTTATGGGACGGGACAGGGGTATGAGCAGTTCTTC. Translated: CTSITYGTGQGYEQFF.

This clonotype occurred many times. One junction end disagrees with the germline gene, perhaps due to a read error. The chain carries TRBV28 and TRBJ2-4; D might be TRBD1 (6 bases). There are 13 residues in the CDR3. Germline V gene data show CDR1 as MDHEN and CDR2 as SYDVKM. The CDR3 is CASGLSGANIQYF. In DNA, the CDR3 is TGTGCCAGCGGTTTATCAGGGGCAAACATTCAGTACTTC.

Of note for this clonotype: Possible read error: a much larger clone is one base away. This sequence joins TRBV4-1 and TRBJ2-7, with D maybe TRBD1 (6 bases). The CDR3 has 13 residues. Trimming cost V 8 bases and J 1 base, with 12 bases left between them. Germline V gives CDR1 MGHRA, CDR2 YSYEKL. CDR3 DNA: TGCGCCAGCCGCCGGGACATTTCCTACGAGCAGTACTTC. Translated, it gives CASRRDISYEQYF.

Many counts were recorded for this clonotype. The CDR3 nucleotides are TGCAGCGTTGAGGCACTCACAAACACCATATATTTT. It translates to CSVEALTNTIYF. The chain links TRBV29-1 to TRBJ1-3, with unresolved D. Looked up from germline, CDR1 is SQVTM and CDR2 is ANQGSEA. The CDR3 covers 12 residues. The ends were cut back, 3 bases at V and 6 bases at J, with 9 bases in the middle. The variable domain in full, with the rest retrieved from reference TRBV29-1 and TRBJ1-3, is SAVISQKPSRDICQRGTSLTIQCQVDSQVTMMFWYRQQPGQSLTLIATANQGSEATYESGFVIDKFPISRPNLTFSTLTVSNMSPEDSSIYLCSVEALTNTIYFGEGSWLTVV.

As concerns this clonotype: One junction end does not reproduce the germline sequence, and a read error may be involved. Written as DNA, the CDR3 is TGCGCCTGGGGGGGGGAAGCTAGCAATCAGCCCCAGCATTTT. It encodes CAWGGEASNQPQHF. The chain combines TRBV30 with TRBJ1-5, with TRBD1 as a possible D gene (5 bases). The CDR3 has 14 amino acids. Germline assignment: CDR1 GTSNPN and CDR2 SVGIG (reference sequence).

A remark on this clonotype: A much larger clonotype is one base distant, so this may be a read error. The J gene is TRBJ1-4, the V gene TRBV6-6; a weak D match, TRBD1 (5 bases). The germline CDR1 and CDR2 sequences are MNHNY and SVGAGI (reference sequence). The CDR3 is made up of 14 amino acids. Here the CDR3 reads CASRPDSHHEELFF. CDR3 nucleotides: TGTGCCAGCAGACCTGACAGTCACCATGAAGAACTGTTTTTT.

As regards this clonotype: Compared with germline, one end of the junction differs, possibly owing to a read error. The V call is TRBV28, the J call TRBJ2-7; possibly TRBD1 for D (5 bases). The CDR3 has 15 residues. CDR1 is MDHEN, CDR2 SYDVKM, per germline. DNA for the CDR3: TGTGTCAGCAGTTCCGAAACAGGAAGCTCCTACGAACAGTACTTC. It is translated as CVSSSETGSSYEQYF.

As concerns this clonotype: One end of the junction does not line up with germline, which may come from a read error. V is TRBV4-2 and J is TRBJ2-1; 7 positions match TRBD1. The CDR3 length is 16 residues. The germline V gene has CDR1 LGHNA and CDR2 YNFKEQ. The CDR3, as DNA: TGTGCCAGTAGCCAAGATAACAGGGGAGTGTCGCGGGAGCAGTTCTTC. The encoded protein is CASSQDNRGVSREQFF.

As for this clonotype: The junction departs from the called germline gene at one end, perhaps through a read error. This chain joins TRBV19 and TRBJ2-4; TRBD2 agrees at 8 bases. Germline lookup yields CDR1 LNHDA and CDR2 SQIVND (reference sequence). This CDR3 contains 15 residues. CDR3 region: CASSLAGFSKNIQYF. The CDR3 bases are TGTGCAAGTAGTTTAGCGGGATTTTCCAAAAACATTCAGTACTTC.

J is TRBJ2-7 and V is TRBV11-3; 8 bases line up with TRBD2. CDR3 size: 15 residues. V gave up 5 bases and J gave up 5 bases; unmatched junction bases: 11. Per germline, CDR1 SGHNT and CDR2 YENEEA. Here the CDR3 reads CASSHGLAGGHEQYF. Here the CDR3 DNA reads TGTGCCAGCAGCCATGGCCTAGCGGGTGGCCACGAGCAGTACTTC.

About this clonotype: A read error may account for a junction end that differs from germline. This rearrangement joins TRBV14 to TRBJ2-3; D is ambiguous. Germline V lookup: CDR1 SGHDN, CDR2 FVKESK. The CDR3 length is 13 residues. The CDR3 protein is CASNQGLTDTQYF. CDR3 in DNA: TGTGCTAGCAACCAAGGCCTTACAGATACGCAGTATTTT.

Turning to this clonotype: At one end the junction does not follow the germline gene, possibly because of a read error. This chain connects TRBV11-2 to TRBJ2-2; 10 nucleotides agree with TRBD1. The CDR3 consists of 17 residues. The germline V gene has CDR1 SGHAT and CDR2 FQNNGV. For the CDR3, the DNA is TGTACCAGCAGTTCAGAAGGACAGGGGGCGAACACCGGGGAGCTGTTTTTT. The encoded protein is CTSSSEGQGANTGELFF.

As for this clonotype: With a much larger clone just one base away, this may be a read error. The chain uses TRBV5-6 and TRBJ2-5; D possibly corresponds to TRBD2 (5 bases). This CDR3 contains 15 residues. The germline V and J ends were trimmed by 6 bases and 3 bases, with 18 bases remaining between them. The germline V gene has CDR1 SGHDT and CDR2 YYEEEE. The CDR3 DNA reads TGTGCCAGCAACATCCCAGGCCTAGCAAAAGAGACCCAGTACTTC. Protein: CASNIPGLAKETQYF.

A word on this clonotype: Compared with germline, one end of the junction differs, possibly owing to a read error. This chain joins TRBV6-5 and TRBJ1-1, with D possibly matching TRBD1 (5 bases). Germline assignment: CDR1 MNHEY and CDR2 SVGAGI. The CDR3 covers 16 residues. The CDR3 here is CASSHSRRWGSTEAFF. CDR3 DNA sequence: TGTGCCAGCAGTCACTCGCGACGGTGGGGGAGCACTGAAGCTTTCTTT.

As for this clonotype: Germline is not matched at one junction end, which may reflect a read error. The rearrangement joins TRBV11-2 to TRBJ2-3; a possible D gene is TRBD2 (6 bases). Germline values: CDR1 SGHAT, CDR2 FQNNGV. This CDR3 region has 16 residues. The CDR3 DNA reads as TGTGCCAGAAGCTTAGCGTCTAGCGCTGGCACAGTTACGCAGTATTTT. Its translation is CARSLASSAGTVTQYF.

By frequency in the sample, this clonotype is medium-sized (0.01 to 0.1%). This chain links TRBV11-2 with TRBJ2-5; possibly TRBD1 or TRBD2 for D (5 bases each). Per germline, CDR1 SGHAT and CDR2 FQNNGV. The V end was cut by 1 base, the J end by 4 bases, with 19 bases between. The length of the CDR3 is 17 residues. The CDR3 DNA is TGTGCCAGCAGCTTAGGGGCAGGGTCCGGGATCGGAGAGACCCAGTACTTC. It codes for CASSLGAGSGIGETQYF.

Points on this clonotype: One end of the junction is discordant with germline, which a read error may explain. The gene calls are TRBV5-4 and TRBJ2-7; a weak D match, TRBD1 (6 bases). Germline-derived CDR1 and CDR2 are SGHNT and YYREEE (reference sequence). This CDR3 contains 17 residues. This chain's CDR3 is CANSLPLQGHLSYEQYF. As DNA, the CDR3 is TGTGCCAACAGCTTACCGTTACAGGGACACCTAAGCTACGAGCAGTATTTC.

This clonotype was detected once. The junction shows a germline mismatch at one end, possibly a read error. The chain employs TRBV12-3 or TRBV12-4 and TRBJ2-1; TRBD2 matches 7 bases. The CDR3 spans 15 residues. CDR3 residues: CTSSSSGASHNEQFF. The CDR3 nucleotides are TGTACTAGCAGTTCCAGCGGGGCCTCCCACAATGAGCAGTTCTTC.

On this clonotype itself: This could be a read error, since a much larger clone is one nucleotide away. This rearrangement joins TRBV13 to TRBJ2-3, with 10 nucleotides matching TRBD2. CDR3 size: 14 residues. Germline trimming cut 5 bases from V and 8 bases from J; bases unmatched to any gene: 7. Germline values: CDR1 PRHDT, CDR2 FYEKMQ (reference sequence). This chain's CDR3 is CASSQTSGSGTQYF. Written as DNA, the CDR3 is TGTGCCAGCAGCCAGACTAGCGGGTCAGGTACGCAGTATTTT.